Each of the 14 T cell receptor beta chains below was sequenced from the same sample in a study of T cell clonotyping in hematopoietic cell transplantation. Sequenced by immunoSEQ multiplex PCR; TCRdb stores in-frame clones only, minus some. The sample lists about 69,000 clones, around 94% occurring once. The sample consisted of peripheral blood mononuclear cells. Every receptor here comes from a man between 50 and 59 years old in good health. Some clones in this sample may be carry-over from other donors' samples.

CDR3 residues: CASSEVGLSNQPQHF. The CDR3 DNA reads TGTGCCAGCAGTGAAGTGGGCTTAAGCAATCAGCCCCAGCATTTT. This chain joins TRBV6-1 and TRBJ1-5; D ambiguous. The CDR3 covers 15 residues. The V gene lost 1 base and the J gene lost 1 base, with 8 bases spanning the gap. CDR1 MNHNS and CDR2 SASEGT come from the germline V gene.

The rearrangement joins TRBV19 to TRBJ1-2, with TRBD1 as a possible D gene (5 bases). Germline V gene sequence: CDR1 LNHDA, CDR2 SQIVND (reference sequence). The CDR3 spans 18 residues. V was shortened by 6 bases and J by 8 bases, with 31 bases between the two germline ends. CDR3 DNA: TGTGCCAGTAGAAACATACGGGACTTCGAGATGGTCTATGTAGGCTACACCTTC. This sequence encodes CASRNIRDFEMVYVGYTF.

V gene TRBV7-2 combines with J gene TRBJ2-3; no clear D gene. This CDR3 region has 13 residues. Germline CDR1 is SGHTA and CDR2 is FQGNSA. Trimming pared 4 bases from V and 5 bases from J, leaving 10 bases between. The CDR3 sequence is CASSSQLGDTQYF. Written as DNA, the CDR3 is TGTGCCAGCAGCTCTCAGTTGGGAGATACGCAGTATTTT.

The chain links TRBV9 to TRBJ2-3; 8 positions match TRBD2. The junction had 4 bases not matched to a gene; V was cut back by 2 bases and J by 2 bases. The CDR3 covers 15 residues. Germline CDR1 reads SGDLS; CDR2 reads YYNGEE. CDR3 in DNA: TGTGCCAGCAGCGTTTGGACTAGCATCACAGATACGCAGTATTTT. This encodes CASSVWTSITDTQYF.

This chain joins TRBV5-5 and TRBJ2-7, with unresolved D. CDR3 size: 13 residues. Looked up from germline, CDR1 is SGHKS and CDR2 is YYEKEE (reference sequence). V lost 0 bases, J lost 3 bases, and 7 bases lay in between. The CDR3 region is CASSLDTYYEQYF. CDR3 DNA sequence: TGTGCCAGCAGCTTGGACACCTACTACGAGCAGTACTTC.

The chain couples TRBV13 to TRBJ1-2; TRBD1 is a possible D gene (5 bases). V lost 5 bases and J lost 4, with 20 bases in between. This CDR3 has 16 amino acids. The germline V gene has CDR1 PRHDT and CDR2 FYEKMQ (reference sequence). The CDR3 spells CASSHATSGLFYGYTF. In nucleotides, the CDR3 is TGTGCCAGCAGCCACGCAACTTCAGGGCTTTTCTATGGCTACACCTTC.

The rearrangement uses TRBV27 and TRBJ1-4; D may be TRBD1 (6 bases). The V and J ends lost 8 bases and 8 bases respectively, with 24 bases between them. In germline, CDR1 is MNHEY, CDR2 SMNVEV (reference sequence). The CDR3 loop spans 16 amino acids. In DNA form, the CDR3 reads TGTGCCAGCCAAGGATGGGGGGCGGGCGATAGGGAAAAACTGTTTTTT. Its translation is CASQGWGAGDREKLFF.

The V call is TRBV2, the J call TRBJ2-5; perhaps TRBD1 as D (5 bases). This CDR3 region has 14 residues. Germline-derived CDR1 and CDR2 are SNHLY and FYNNEI. V lost 2 bases and J lost 2, with 9 bases in between. CDR3 nucleotides: TGTGCCAGCAGTGAAATGACAGTTCAAGAGACCCAGTACTTC. Translation gives CASSEMTVQETQYF.

The chain has TRBV5-1 and TRBJ2-1, with D maybe TRBD1 (7 bases). Per germline, CDR1 SGHRS and CDR2 YFSETQ. Trimming shortened V by 2 bases and J by 6 bases, and 24 bases separated the two germline ends. CDR3 length: 18 residues. CDR3 residues: CASSFTLAGGLWTNEQFF. Here the CDR3 DNA reads TGCGCCAGCAGCTTTACCTTGGCAGGGGGGCTGTGGACCAATGAGCAGTTCTTC.

The rearrangement uses TRBV4-2 and TRBJ1-4; possibly TRBD1 for D (5 bases). The CDR3 is made up of 15 amino acids. Germline V gene data show CDR1 as LGHNA and CDR2 as YNFKEQ. Trimming took off 3 bases at V and 4 bases at J, with 12 bases between the two ends. The CDR3 here is CASSHERGNNEKLFF. CDR3 in DNA: TGTGCCAGCAGCCATGAGAGGGGAAATAATGAAAAACTGTTTTTT.

V usage is TRBV6-7 and J usage is TRBJ1-5, with D perhaps matching TRBD1 (5 bases). TRBV6-7 is classed as an ORF, of uncertain function. CDR3 length: 14 residues. V lost 9 bases, J lost 7 bases, and 19 bases lay in between. The CDR3 loop is CASVRGGEIQPQHF. The DNA for the CDR3 is TGTGCCAGTGTTAGAGGAGGGGAGATCCAGCCCCAGCATTTT.

The V and J genes are TRBV7-6 and TRBJ2-2; TRBD2 might be the D (6 bases). Deletions cut 1 base from V and 6 bases from J, with 12 bases between. The germline CDR1 and CDR2 sequences are SGHVS and FNYEAQ. The CDR3 sequence is 15 residues long. CDR3 coding DNA: TGTGCCAGCAGCTTAGGGGCCTCGGGAGCCGGGGAGCTGTTTTTT. As protein: CASSLGASGAGELFF.

The chain couples TRBV14 to TRBJ1-1; D is unresolved. Germline V gene data show CDR1 as SGHDN and CDR2 as FVKESK. The CDR3 runs 16 residues. With 0 bases removed from V and 5 bases from J, the gap between germline ends came to 16 bases. The CDR3 sequence is CASSQDWWAGGTEAFF. The CDR3 DNA sequence: TGTGCCAGCAGCCAAGATTGGTGGGCAGGAGGGACTGAAGCTTTCTTT. The variable domain in full, completed from reference TRBV14 and TRBJ1-1, reads EAGVTQFPSHSVIEKGQTVTLRCDPISGHDNLYWYRRVMGKEIKFLLHFVKESKQDESGMPNNRFLAERTGGTYSTLKVQPAELEDSGVYFCASSQDWWAGGTEAFFGQGTRLTVV.

The chain couples TRBV6-6 to TRBJ2-7, with 15 bases aligning to TRBD2. J was trimmed by 4 bases and V by 4 bases; bases with no gene match: 2. The CDR3 is 15 residues long. Looked up from germline, CDR1 is MNHNY and CDR2 is SVGAGI (reference sequence). CDR3 bases: TGTGCCAGCAGTTGGACTAGCGGGAGGGTATACGAGCAGTACTTC. This encodes CASSWTSGRVYEQYF.